A single sample is the source of the 9 T cell receptor beta chains below, sequenced in a study of blood T cells in healthy people across ages. A sample-barcoded 5' primer and a J-beta primer mix were used in a second PCR of roughly 6 to 11 cycles. TCRdb reprocessed the 5' RACE reads with MiXCR, giving one entry per CDR3 protein. This sample yields 500,000 to 600,000 distinct CDR3 sequences, of which approximately 30% are seen a single time; 18% belongs to the top ten. Sequencing was performed on blood. These receptors were taken from a woman aged 70-85 years in good health.

The CDR3 bases are TGTGCCAGCAGTGACTTTACCGGGACTAGCGGATACGAGCAGTACTTC. It yields the protein CASSDFTGTSGYEQYF. The J gene is TRBJ2-7, the V gene TRBV6-4; TRBD2 matches at 11 bases. From germline, CDR1 is MRHNA and CDR2 SNTAGT. V shed 1 base, J shed 4 bases, and the junction held 6 bases outside the gene matches. This CDR3 has 16 amino acids.

This clonotype occurred a few times. The V call is TRBV5-1, the J call TRBJ2-2; unclear D gene. Germline CDR1 is SGHRS and CDR2 is YFSETQ. This CDR3 contains 12 residues. V was trimmed by 2 bases and J by 5 bases, leaving 4 bases between them. The chain's CDR3 is CASSFWTGELFF. CDR3 coding DNA: TGCGCCAGCAGCTTTTGGACCGGGGAGCTGTTTTTT.

The chain couples TRBV7-2 to TRBJ2-7; a weak D match, TRBD2 (5 bases). The CDR3 runs 15 residues. V was cut by 4 bases and J by 0 bases, with 13 bases left in between. Germline V gives CDR1 SGHTA, CDR2 FQGNSA. The CDR3 sequence is CASSYHWGASYEQYF. The DNA of the CDR3 is TGTGCCAGCAGCTACCATTGGGGAGCCTCCTACGAGCAGTACTTC.

This clonotype came up a few times. This rearrangement joins TRBV5-1 to TRBJ1-4; D might be TRBD1 (6 bases). The CDR3 spans 14 residues. Trimming removed 2 bases at V and 5 bases at J, with 10 bases between. CDR1 is SGHRS and CDR2 is YFSETQ in the germline V gene. CDR3 bases: TGCGCCAGCAGCTTTGGTGGACAGAATGAAAAACTGTTTTTT. Translation: CASSFGGQNEKLFF.

This clonotype was found a few times. This chain connects TRBV20-1 to TRBJ2-5, with 7 bases matching TRBD2. Trimming took 6 bases from V and 5 from J; bases not matched to a gene: 18. Germline V gives CDR1 DFQATT, CDR2 SNEGSKA (reference sequence). The CDR3 consists of 16 residues. This chain's CDR3 is CSAMSSGRGNSETQYF. Here the CDR3 DNA reads TGCAGTGCAATGTCTTCTGGGCGGGGGAATAGTGAGACCCAGTACTTC.

The chain uses TRBV7-4 and TRBJ2-7; TRBD1 agrees at 10 bases. J lost 4 bases, V lost 2 bases, and 17 bases had no gene match. CDR1 SGHVT and CDR2 SQSDAQ come from the germline V gene. CDR3 length: 19 amino acids. CDR3 sequence: CASSLPFFIRDRGVYEQYF. CDR3 coding DNA: TGTGCCAGCAGCTTACCCTTCTTCATCCGGGACAGGGGCGTTTACGAGCAGTACTTC. The complete variable domain, with remaining parts taken from reference TRBV7-4 and TRBJ2-7, reads GAGVSQSPRYKVAKRGRDVALRCDSISGHVTLYWYRQTLGQGSEVLTYSQSDAQRDKSGRPSGRFSAERPERSVSTLKIQRTEQGDSAVYLCASSLPFFIRDRGVYEQYFGPGTRLTVT.

The J gene is TRBJ2-5, the V gene TRBV5-8, with D uncertain. The CDR3 is 15 residues long. V was cut by 0 bases and J by 4 bases, with 13 bases left in between. CDR1 is SGHTS, CDR2 YDEGEE, per germline. Here the CDR3 DNA reads TGTGCCAGCAGCTTGGGGTCAGGTGCCCGAGAGACCCAGTACTTC. Translation: CASSLGSGARETQYF. Looking up the rest from reference TRBV5-8 and TRBJ2-5 gives the full variable domain: EAGVTQSPTHLIKTRGQQATLRCSPISGHTSVYWYQQALGLGLQFLLWYDEGEERNRGNFPPRFSGRQFPNYSSELNVNALELEDSALYLCASSLGSGARETQYFGPGTRLLVL.

V gene TRBV4-3 combines with J gene TRBJ1-3, with D unresolved. The CDR3 spans 16 residues. The V gene lost 0 bases and the J gene lost 0 bases, with 9 bases spanning the gap. From germline, CDR1 is LGHNA and CDR2 YSLEER. Written as DNA, the CDR3 is TGCGCCAGCAGCCAAGATAAGGGTTACTCTGGAAACACCATATATTTT. It encodes CASSQDKGYSGNTIYF.

CDR3 nucleotide sequence: TGTGCCAGCAGTGAACCGGTTACGGGCGAAAAACTGTTTTTT. This encodes CASSEPVTGEKLFF. The chain joins TRBV2 to TRBJ1-4; no clear D gene. There are 14 residues in the CDR3. V was shortened by 2 bases and J by 8 bases, with 12 bases between the two germline ends. Looked up from germline, CDR1 is SNHLY and CDR2 is FYNNEI.